The 19 T cell receptor beta chains given below trace back to one sample, sequenced in a study of CD8 T cells in ankylosing spondylitis. TCRdb used MiXCR to reprocess the 5' RACE reads, holding one entry per CDR3 protein. The sample includes 180,000 or so distinct CDR3 sequences, around 10% seen only once; the top ten take roughly 29%. The sequenced sample consisted of blood, either unsorted or a sorted T cell fraction (not recorded which). These receptors were collected from a male donor with ankylosing spondylitis or in good health (not recorded which).

The sample holds many counts of this clonotype. V usage is TRBV6-6 and J usage is TRBJ1-1; D is unresolved. The V and J ends lost 5 bases and 9 bases respectively, with 10 bases between them. This CDR3 is built from 11 residues. Germline V gives CDR1 MNHNY, CDR2 SVGAGI (reference sequence). The CDR3 loop is CASSPTGKAFF. The DNA for the CDR3 is TGTGCCAGCAGTCCAACCGGGAAAGCTTTCTTT.

This clonotype was detected ten times or more. It may be a read error: a sequence one base away is much more abundant. V gene TRBV12-3 or TRBV12-4 combines with J gene TRBJ1-1; no clear D gene. V was shortened by 5 bases and J by 3 bases, with 10 bases between the two germline ends. The CDR3 runs to 13 residues. CDR3 protein: CASSPARHTEAFF. The CDR3 bases are TGTGCCAGCAGTCCTGCCCGGCACACTGAAGCTTTCTTT.

The CDR3 nucleotides are TGCAGCATGGACAGGGGAGAGACCCAGTACTTC. It yields the protein CSMDRGETQYF. The chain combines TRBV29-1 with TRBJ2-5; 9 nucleotides line up with TRBD1. Germline CDR1 and CDR2: SQVTM and ANQGSEA. J lost 4 bases, V lost 8 bases, and 2 bases had no gene match. This CDR3 contains 11 residues.

As for this clonotype: This may come from a read error, since a much larger clone is one base off. This CDR3 reads CSARDRSGGSNAQFF. Written as DNA, the CDR3 is TGCAGTGCTAGAGATAGAAGCGGGGGGTCGAATGCGCAGTTCTTC. The chain uses TRBV20-1 and TRBJ2-1, with 9 bases aligning to TRBD2. The CDR3 length is 15 residues. In germline, CDR1 is DFQATT, CDR2 SNEGSKA (reference sequence).

This clonotype showed up many times. This rearrangement joins TRBV2 to TRBJ2-1, with D perhaps matching TRBD1 (5 bases). Germline V gives CDR1 SNHLY, CDR2 FYNNEI. Trimming left V 5 bases short and J 4 bases short, with 9 bases between. CDR3 length equals 13 residues. In DNA, the CDR3 is TGTGCCAGCAGTTTAGACAGATACAATGAGCAGTTCTTC. Translation: CASSLDRYNEQFF.

This clonotype was recorded at least ten times. The rearrangement links TRBV6-1 to TRBJ2-3; no firm D call. The CDR3 is made up of 13 amino acids. Trimming removed 8 bases at V and 5 bases at J, with 14 bases between. Germline V lookup: CDR1 MNHNS, CDR2 SASEGT. CDR3 DNA sequence: TGTGCCAGCTCACAAACGGGTGGAGATACGCAGTATTTT. It codes for CASSQTGGDTQYF.

This chain links TRBV7-2 with TRBJ2-2, with 8 bases fitting TRBD1. Germline CDR1 SGHTA, CDR2 FQGNSA. The ends lost 5 bases at V and 0 bases at J; junction bases unmatched: 8. This CDR3 is built from 17 residues. CDR3 nucleotide sequence: TGTGCCAGCAGCACCAGAAGACAGGGGACGAACACCGGGGAGCTGTTTTTT. Translation gives CASSTRRQGTNTGELFF.

V is TRBV7-2 and J is TRBJ2-2, with D unresolved. The CDR3 is 14 amino acids. In germline, CDR1 is SGHTA, CDR2 FQGNSA. Trimming removed 2 bases from V and 6 bases from J, with 10 bases in between. CDR3 DNA sequence: TGTGCCAGCAGCTTATTAAATAGGGCCGGGGAGCTGTTTTTT. It encodes CASSLLNRAGELFF.

At least ten counts were recorded for this clonotype. The chain carries TRBV10-3 and TRBJ1-2; no clear D. V dropped 2 bases and J dropped 4 bases, with 8 bases sitting between them. This CDR3 comprises 13 residues. The V gene's germline CDR1 is ENHRY and CDR2 SYGVKD. For the CDR3, the DNA is TGTGCCATCAGTGAGGGGGAGGTCTATGGCTACACCTTC. It specifies CAISEGEVYGYTF.

This clonotype was detected many times. This chain links TRBV11-2 with TRBJ2-1, with D perhaps TRBD2 (5 bases). This CDR3 is built from 17 residues. The germline CDR1 and CDR2 sequences are SGHAT and FQNNGV. V was trimmed by 4 bases and J by 0 bases, leaving 16 bases between them. CDR3 amino acids: CASSSYRRSGSYNEQFF. The CDR3 nucleotides are TGTGCCAGCAGCTCGTACCGGCGGAGCGGCTCCTACAATGAGCAGTTCTTC.

This clonotype was observed a few times. The gene calls are TRBV20-1 and TRBJ2-5, with TRBD2 matching over 9 bases. The CDR3 has 16 residues. J lost 1 base, V lost 3 bases, and 9 bases had no gene match. The germline V gene encodes CDR1 DFQATT and CDR2 SNEGSKA (reference sequence). DNA for the CDR3: TGCAGTGCTAGCCCCCAAGCGGGGGGATTCCAAGAGACCCAGTACTTC. Encoded protein: CSASPQAGGFQETQYF.

For this clonotype: One junction end disagrees with the germline gene, perhaps due to a read error. This chain links TRBV7-2 with TRBJ2-5, with TRBD2 identical over 12 bases. This CDR3 spans 16 amino acids. Germline-derived CDR1 and CDR2 are SGHTA and FQGNSA. The CDR3 DNA sequence: TGTGTCAGCAGCTTAGGGGGACTAGCGGGTCAAGAGACCCAGTACTTC. Its translation: CVSSLGGLAGQETQYF.

Details on this clonotype: A much larger clone lies one base from this, so it may be a read error. J is TRBJ1-1 and V is TRBV5-1; 12 bases line up with TRBD1. CDR1 is SGHRS and CDR2 is YFSETQ in the germline V gene. The CDR3 consists of 16 residues. The CDR3 DNA follows: TGCGCCAGCAGCCACGGGACAGGGGGCGATGGCACTGAAACTTTCTTT. It is translated as CASSHGTGGDGTETFF.

This clonotype was seen at least ten times. The chain employs TRBV5-1 and TRBJ1-1, with D uncertain. Trimming pared 2 bases from V and 2 bases from J, leaving 7 bases between. The germline CDR1 and CDR2 sequences are SGHRS and YFSETQ. The CDR3 runs to 13 residues. The CDR3 region has the DNA TGCGCCAGCAGCTTTTGGGAAAACACTGAAGCTTTCTTT. Translation: CASSFWENTEAFF.

This clonotype was recorded at least ten times. At one boundary the junction diverges from the germline segment, which might be a read error. V gene TRBV29-1 combines with J gene TRBJ1-2, with TRBD1 as a possible D gene (6 bases). Germline CDR1 is SQVTM and CDR2 is ANQGSEA. The CDR3 is 12 residues long. The CDR3, as DNA: TGCAGCGTCGAAGGGGGGAGTAATGGCTACACCTTC. This sequence encodes CSVEGGSNGYTF.

This clonotype showed up many times. The V gene is TRBV5-1, the J gene TRBJ2-7, with TRBD1 identical over 9 bases. With 0 bases clipped from V and 3 bases from J, the junction kept 4 bases outside the gene matches. Germline CDR1 reads SGHRS; CDR2 reads YFSETQ. The CDR3 runs to 15 residues. The CDR3 DNA follows: TGCGCCAGCAGCTTGGAGTGGGACAGGGACTACGAGCAGTACTTC. This encodes CASSLEWDRDYEQYF.

This clonotype was counted only a few times. This sequence joins TRBV20-1 and TRBJ2-3; 14 positions match TRBD2. The CDR3 is 18 amino acids. J lost 0 bases, V lost 3 bases, and 8 bases had no gene match. Germline V gene sequence: CDR1 DFQATT, CDR2 SNEGSKA (reference sequence). In DNA, the CDR3 is TGCAGTGCTAGTCCCGGGACTAGCGGGGGAGGCAGCACAGATACGCAGTATTTT. Its translation is CSASPGTSGGGSTDTQYF.

This clonotype appeared many times. The V call is TRBV5-1, the J call TRBJ1-1, with TRBD1 as a possible D gene (6 bases). The V gene lost 0 bases and the J gene lost 6 bases, with 9 bases spanning the gap. The CDR3 covers 13 residues. CDR1 is SGHRS and CDR2 is YFSETQ in the germline V gene. CDR3 protein: CASSLGGGPEAFF. The CDR3 DNA sequence: TGCGCCAGCAGCTTGGGAGGGGGACCTGAAGCTTTCTTT.

This clonotype was observed at least ten times. The J gene is TRBJ2-3, the V gene TRBV9, with 9 nucleotides matching TRBD2. CDR3 size: 15 residues. V dropped 1 base and J dropped 4; count of bases not matched to a gene: 4. Germline CDR1 and CDR2: SGDLS and YYNGEE. CDR3 protein: CASSVLAGLADTQYF. As DNA, the CDR3 is TGTGCCAGCAGCGTACTAGCGGGGCTAGCAGATACGCAGTATTTT.